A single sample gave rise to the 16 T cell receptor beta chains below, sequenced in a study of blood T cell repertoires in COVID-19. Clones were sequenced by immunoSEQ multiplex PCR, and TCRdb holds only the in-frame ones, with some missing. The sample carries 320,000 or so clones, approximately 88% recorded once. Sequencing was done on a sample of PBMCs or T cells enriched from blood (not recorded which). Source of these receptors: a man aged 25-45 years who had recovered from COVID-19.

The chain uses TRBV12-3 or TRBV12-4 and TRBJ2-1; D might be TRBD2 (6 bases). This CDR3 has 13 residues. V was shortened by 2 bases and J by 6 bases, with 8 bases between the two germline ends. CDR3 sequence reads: CASSLTTSNEQFF. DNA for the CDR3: TGTGCCAGCAGTTTAACGACTAGCAATGAGCAGTTCTTC.

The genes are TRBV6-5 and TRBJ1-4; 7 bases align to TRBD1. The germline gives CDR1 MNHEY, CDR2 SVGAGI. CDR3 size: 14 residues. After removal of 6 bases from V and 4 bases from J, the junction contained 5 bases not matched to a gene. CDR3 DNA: TGTGCCAGCAGAAAACAGGGGTTTAATGAAAAACTGTTTTTT. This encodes CASRKQGFNEKLFF.

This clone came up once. CDR3 residues: CASSHPKQGAPDEQYF. The CDR3 DNA sequence: TGTGCCAGCAGCCACCCGAAACAGGGGGCTCCCGACGAGCAGTACTTC. The chain couples TRBV14 to TRBJ2-7, with 9 bases matching TRBD1. The V gene's germline CDR1 is SGHDN and CDR2 FVKESK. The ends lost 3 bases at V and 5 bases at J; junction bases unmatched: 11. The CDR3 sequence is 16 residues long.

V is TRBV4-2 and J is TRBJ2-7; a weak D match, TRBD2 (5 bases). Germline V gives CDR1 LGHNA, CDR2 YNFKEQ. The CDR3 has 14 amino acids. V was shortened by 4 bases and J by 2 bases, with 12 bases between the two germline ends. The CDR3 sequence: CASSPGLTAYEQYF. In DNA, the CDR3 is TGTGCCAGCAGCCCCGGACTGACGGCCTACGAGCAGTACTTC.

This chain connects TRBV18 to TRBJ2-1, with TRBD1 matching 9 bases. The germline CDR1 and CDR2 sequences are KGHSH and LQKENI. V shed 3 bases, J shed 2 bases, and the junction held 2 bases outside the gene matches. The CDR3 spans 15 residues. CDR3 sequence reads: CASSPGQGPYNEQFF. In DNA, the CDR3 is TGTGCCAGCTCACCGGGACAGGGACCCTACAATGAGCAGTTCTTC.

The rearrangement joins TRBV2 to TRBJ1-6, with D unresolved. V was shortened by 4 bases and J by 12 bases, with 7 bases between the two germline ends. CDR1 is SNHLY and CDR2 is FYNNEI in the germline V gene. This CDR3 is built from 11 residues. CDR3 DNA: TGTGCCAGCAGTGTTTTATTACCCCTCCACTTT. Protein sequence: CASSVLLPLHF.

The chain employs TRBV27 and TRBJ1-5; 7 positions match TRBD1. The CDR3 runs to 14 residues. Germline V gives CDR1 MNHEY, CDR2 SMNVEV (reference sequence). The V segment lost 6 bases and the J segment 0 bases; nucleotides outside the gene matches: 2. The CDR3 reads CASRQGYSNQPQHF. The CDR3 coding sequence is TGTGCCAGCAGACAGGGGTATAGCAATCAGCCCCAGCATTTT.

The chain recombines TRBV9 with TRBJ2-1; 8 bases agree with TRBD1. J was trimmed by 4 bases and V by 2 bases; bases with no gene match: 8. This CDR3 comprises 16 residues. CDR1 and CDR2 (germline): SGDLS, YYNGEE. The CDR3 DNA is TGTGCCAGCAGCGTTCGGGGGACAGGAGCTTACAATGAGCAGTTCTTC. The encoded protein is CASSVRGTGAYNEQFF.

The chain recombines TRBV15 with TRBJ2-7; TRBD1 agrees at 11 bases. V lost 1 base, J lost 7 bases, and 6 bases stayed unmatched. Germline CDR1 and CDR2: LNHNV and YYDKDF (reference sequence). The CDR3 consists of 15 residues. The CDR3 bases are TGTGCCACCAGCAGAGTCGGGACAGGGGGTGATGAGCAGTACTTC. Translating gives CATSRVGTGGDEQYF.

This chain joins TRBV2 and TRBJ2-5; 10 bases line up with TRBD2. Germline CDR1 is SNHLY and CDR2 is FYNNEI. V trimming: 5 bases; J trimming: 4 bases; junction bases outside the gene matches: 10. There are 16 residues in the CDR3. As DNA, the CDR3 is TGTGCCAGCAGTTACATAGCGGGGGGCCCGGGAGAGACCCAGTACTTC. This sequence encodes CASSYIAGGPGETQYF.

The CDR3: CASSPQAGNNSPLHF. The DNA of the CDR3 is TGCGCCAGCAGCCCCCAGGCAGGGAATAATTCACCCCTCCACTTT. The gene calls are TRBV4-1 and TRBJ1-6; D possibly corresponds to TRBD1 (5 bases). Trimming pared 4 bases from V and 5 bases from J, leaving 12 bases between. This CDR3 has 15 amino acids. Germline V gene lookup returns CDR1 MGHRA and CDR2 YSYEKL.

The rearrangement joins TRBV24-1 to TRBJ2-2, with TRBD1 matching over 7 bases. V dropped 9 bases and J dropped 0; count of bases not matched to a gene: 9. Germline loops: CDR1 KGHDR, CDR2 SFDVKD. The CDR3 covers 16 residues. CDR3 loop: CATESRDSSNTGELFF. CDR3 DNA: TGTGCCACCGAATCCCGGGACAGCTCGAACACCGGGGAGCTGTTTTTT.

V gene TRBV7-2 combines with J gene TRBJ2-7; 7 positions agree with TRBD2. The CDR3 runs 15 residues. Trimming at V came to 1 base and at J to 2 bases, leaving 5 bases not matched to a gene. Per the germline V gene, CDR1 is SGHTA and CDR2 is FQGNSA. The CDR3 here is CASSLGGGPPYEQYF. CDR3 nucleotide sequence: TGTGCCAGCAGCTTAGGGGGGGGACCACCCTACGAGCAGTACTTC.

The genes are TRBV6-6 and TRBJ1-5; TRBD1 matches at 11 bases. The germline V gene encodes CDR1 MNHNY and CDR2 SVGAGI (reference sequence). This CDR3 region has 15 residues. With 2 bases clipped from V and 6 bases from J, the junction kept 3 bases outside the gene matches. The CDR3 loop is CASSYLGQGAQPQHF. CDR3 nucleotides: TGTGCCAGCAGTTACCTCGGACAGGGGGCTCAGCCCCAGCATTTT.

Here the CDR3 DNA reads TGTGCCAGCAGTGACGGTGGAAACACCATATATTTT. Translated, it gives CASSDGGNTIYF. The V call is TRBV25-1, the J call TRBJ1-3; no firm D call. Per germline, CDR1 MGHDK and CDR2 SYGVNS. The CDR3 consists of 12 residues. V dropped 3 bases and J dropped 3 bases, with 3 bases sitting between them.

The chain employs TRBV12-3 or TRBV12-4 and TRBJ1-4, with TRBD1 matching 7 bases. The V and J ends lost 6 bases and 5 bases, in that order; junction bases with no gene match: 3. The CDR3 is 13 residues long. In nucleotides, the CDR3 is TGTGCCAGCAGGACAGGGTGGAATGAAAAACTGTTTTTT. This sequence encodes CASRTGWNEKLFF.